The 29 T cell receptor beta chains below come from one sample, sequenced in a study of PD-L1 blockade in urothelial cancer. Noted time point: peripheral blood 6 weeks after treatment start. Clones were read by immunoSEQ multiplex PCR, and TCRdb kept only the in-frame ones, dropping some. The sample yields some 40,000 clones, 91% seen once. This material consisted of PBMCs, taken around atezolizumab (anti-PD-L1) treatment. These receptors were collected from a man aged 70 or older with urothelial cancer.

The chain carries TRBV19 and TRBJ2-7; 9 bases line up with TRBD2. Germline CDR1 and CDR2: LNHDA and SQIVND (reference sequence). The CDR3 has 15 amino acids. J was trimmed by 2 bases and V by 5 bases; bases with no gene match: 7. The CDR3 nucleotides are TGTGCCAGTAGTCCGGGGGCGGGAGGGGCCTACGAGCAGTACTTC. Amino acid sequence: CASSPGAGGAYEQYF. Drawing the rest from reference TRBV19 and TRBJ2-7, the complete variable domain is DGGITQSPKYLFRKEGQNVTLSCEQNLNHDAMYWYRQDPGQGLRLIYYSQIVNDFQKGDIAEGYSVSREKKESFPLTVTSAQKNPTAFYLCASSPGAGGAYEQYFGPGTRLTVT.

This chain uses TRBV5-1 with TRBJ2-7, with 10 bases lining up with TRBD1. CDR1 SGHRS and CDR2 YFSETQ come from the germline V gene. The V and J ends lost 1 base and 2 bases, in that order; junction bases with no gene match: 6. The CDR3 totals 16 residues. The CDR3 DNA reads as TGCGCCAGCAGCTTGATGCCGGGACAGGGGACCTACGAGCAGTACTTC. This gives the protein CASSLMPGQGTYEQYF.

V gene TRBV7-9 combines with J gene TRBJ1-1; 9 bases align to TRBD1. With V trimmed by 4 bases and J by 3 bases, 6 bases remained unmatched. The CDR3 sequence is 15 residues long. Germline V gives CDR1 SEHNR, CDR2 FQNEAQ (reference sequence). This CDR3 reads CASSSGQGGDTEAFF. CDR3 nucleotides: TGTGCCAGCAGCTCGGGACAGGGCGGTGACACTGAAGCTTTCTTT.

V usage is TRBV5-1 and J usage is TRBJ2-1; 8 bases are shared with TRBD1. This CDR3 has 17 amino acids. Germline V gene lookup returns CDR1 SGHRS and CDR2 YFSETQ. Trimming took 0 bases from V and 7 from J; bases not matched to a gene: 12. The CDR3 nucleotides are TGCGCCAGCAGCTTGGAGGTGACAGGGGTGGGTGGGAATGAGCAGTTCTTC. This gives the protein CASSLEVTGVGGNEQFF.

The CDR3 protein is CASSQRMGGGHNEQFF. In nucleotides, the CDR3 is TGTGCCAGCAGCCAAAGGATGGGGGGAGGGCACAATGAGCAGTTCTTC. The chain combines TRBV7-8 with TRBJ2-1; 7 nucleotides agree with TRBD2. V shed 5 bases and J 5 bases; nucleotides not matched to a gene: 12. This CDR3 is built from 16 residues. Germline V gives CDR1 SGHVS, CDR2 FQNEAQ.

This chain uses TRBV15 with TRBJ2-1; maybe TRBD1 (6 bases). Trimming removed 1 base from V and 1 base from J, with 23 bases in between. The CDR3 length is 20 residues. Germline CDR1 is LNHNV and CDR2 is YYDKDF (reference sequence). CDR3 protein: CATSRVWGRVAGLSYNEQFF. The DNA for the CDR3 is TGTGCCACCAGCAGAGTTTGGGGGCGCGTTGCGGGCCTTTCCTACAATGAGCAGTTCTTC.

The rearrangement links TRBV27 to TRBJ2-3, with 12 bases that match TRBD2. CDR1 and CDR2 (germline): MNHEY, SMNVEV (reference sequence). The CDR3 runs 16 residues. The junction had 5 bases not matched to a gene; V was cut back by 5 bases and J by 2 bases. This chain's CDR3 is CASSPRLAGVTDTQYF. CDR3 in DNA: TGTGCCAGCAGTCCCCGACTAGCGGGGGTCACAGATACGCAGTATTTT.

This clone was found a few times. The chain joins TRBV6-5 to TRBJ1-5; D possibly corresponds to TRBD1 (5 bases). Germline values: CDR1 MNHEY, CDR2 SVGAGI. This CDR3 is 14 amino acids long. The V gene lost 5 bases and the J gene lost 4 bases, with 12 bases spanning the gap. CDR3 protein: CASSAGTGNQPQHF. DNA of the CDR3: TGTGCCAGCAGTGCGGGGACGGGAAATCAGCCCCAGCATTTT.

V gene TRBV10-2 combines with J gene TRBJ2-1, with TRBD2 identical over 7 bases. This CDR3 region has 13 residues. Germline V gene lookup returns CDR1 WSHSY and CDR2 SAAADI. With V trimmed by 8 bases and J by 4 bases, 5 bases remained unmatched. The CDR3: CASSRLAYNEQFF. The CDR3 coding sequence is TGCGCCAGCTCCAGACTAGCTTACAATGAGCAGTTCTTC.

The chain recombines TRBV6-1 with TRBJ2-1; 11 bases align to TRBD2. The ends lost 8 bases at V and 7 bases at J; junction bases unmatched: 4. This CDR3 is 13 amino acids long. Germline V gene lookup returns CDR1 MNHNS and CDR2 SASEGT. The CDR3 DNA reads as TGTGCCAGCCTAGCGGGAGGAGGGAATGAGCAGTTCTTC. This translates into CASLAGGGNEQFF.

The genes are TRBV5-4 and TRBJ2-1; 10 bases are a match to TRBD2. The CDR3 has 14 residues. The V gene's germline CDR1 is SGHNT and CDR2 YYREEE (reference sequence). Trimming at V came to 0 bases and at J to 10 bases, leaving 4 bases not matched to a gene. The DNA for the CDR3 is TGTGCCAGCAGCTTGGTTGGAGCGGGAGGGGAGCAGTTCTTC. The encoded protein is CASSLVGAGGEQFF.

The chain recombines TRBV19 with TRBJ2-3, with TRBD2 matching 13 bases. This CDR3 has 17 residues. The germline CDR1 and CDR2 sequences are LNHDA and SQIVND (reference sequence). V shed 6 bases and J 2 bases; nucleotides not matched to a gene: 8. The CDR3 DNA follows: TGTGCCAGTAGGCCGGGGGGACTAGCGGGAACCACAGATACGCAGTATTTT. Amino acid sequence: CASRPGGLAGTTDTQYF.

This clone appeared a single time. The chain is built from TRBV30 and TRBJ1-4; D not resolved. This CDR3 region has 19 residues. Germline V gene sequence: CDR1 GTSNPN, CDR2 SVGIG (reference sequence). V lost 1 base to trimming and J lost 2 bases, with 23 bases between them. The CDR3 protein is CAWSGVRVDYSRTNEKLFF. DNA for the CDR3: TGTGCCTGGAGTGGGGTGAGGGTAGATTACTCCCGCACTAATGAAAAACTGTTTTTT.

The rearrangement joins TRBV4-2 to TRBJ2-3, with 10 bases identical to TRBD2. The CDR3 has 17 amino acids. V dropped 2 bases and J dropped 0; count of bases not matched to a gene: 5. CDR1 is LGHNA and CDR2 is YNFKEQ in the germline V gene. The CDR3 DNA reads as TGTGCCAGCAGCCAACGACGGGGACTAGCGAGCACAGATACGCAGTATTTT. Translated, it gives CASSQRRGLASTDTQYF.

This clone was picked up one time. V and J are TRBV7-8 and TRBJ2-1; TRBD2 matches at 12 bases. J lost 4 bases, V lost 5 bases, and 3 bases had no gene match. Germline CDR1 is SGHVS and CDR2 is FQNEAQ. This CDR3 region has 15 residues. CDR3 nucleotides: TGTGCCAGCAGCCCAGGACTAGCGGGGTACAATGAGCAGTTCTTC. Its protein is CASSPGLAGYNEQFF.

The chain joins TRBV7-3 to TRBJ2-7, with 10 bases aligning to TRBD2. From germline, CDR1 is SGHTA and CDR2 FQGTGA. The V and J ends lost 4 bases and 4 bases, in that order; junction bases with no gene match: 7. This CDR3 has 15 residues. For the CDR3, the DNA is TGTGCCAGCAGCTCTTCGGGTAGCGGGAGGTACGAGCAGTACTTC. Amino acid sequence: CASSSSGSGRYEQYF.

The chain links TRBV19 to TRBJ1-1, with D perhaps TRBD1 (6 bases). CDR1 LNHDA and CDR2 SQIVND come from the germline V gene (reference sequence). Trimming removed 9 bases at V and 0 bases at J, with 17 bases between. This CDR3 is built from 15 residues. CDR3 sequence reads: CASNREVLMNTEAFF. The CDR3 bases are TGTGCCAGCAACAGGGAAGTACTCATGAACACTGAAGCTTTCTTT.

This chain uses TRBV4-2 with TRBJ2-1; 13 positions agree with TRBD2. Trimming cost V 0 bases and J 3 bases; bases outside gene matches: 2. The CDR3 is made up of 17 amino acids. CDR1 and CDR2 from the germline V gene are LGHNA and YNFKEQ. In DNA, the CDR3 is TGTGCCAGCAGCCAAGATAGGACTAGCGGGAGCTACAATGAGCAGTTCTTC. Translation gives CASSQDRTSGSYNEQFF.

The count of this clone is one. This chain joins TRBV7-3 and TRBJ2-1; D is perhaps TRBD1 (7 bases). Deletions cut 2 bases from V and 9 bases from J, with 17 bases between. The CDR3 length is 15 residues. Germline V gene sequence: CDR1 SGHTA, CDR2 FQGTGA. CDR3 DNA sequence: TGTGCCAGCAGCTTATCGACAGGGAGAGCGGGTGAGCAGTTCTTC. It translates to CASSLSTGRAGEQFF.

The genes are TRBV5-4 and TRBJ2-1; TRBD2 agrees at 9 bases. V shed 0 bases, J shed 5 bases, and the junction held 3 bases outside the gene matches. The CDR3 length is 15 residues. Germline V lookup: CDR1 SGHNT, CDR2 YYREEE (reference sequence). The CDR3 is CASSLGGRAHNEQFF. In nucleotides, the CDR3 is TGTGCCAGCAGCTTGGGCGGGAGGGCTCACAATGAGCAGTTCTTC.

V gene TRBV30 combines with J gene TRBJ1-4; 9 nucleotides match TRBD1. The CDR3 spans 16 residues. After removal of 4 bases from V and 2 bases from J, the junction contained 8 bases not matched to a gene. Germline assignment: CDR1 GTSNPN and CDR2 SVGIG (reference sequence). CDR3: CAWTRDRVSTNEKLFF. The CDR3 DNA follows: TGTGCCTGGACCCGGGACAGGGTATCCACTAATGAAAAACTGTTTTTT.

The chain carries TRBV5-1 and TRBJ1-1; 9 nucleotides line up with TRBD1. The CDR3 covers 15 residues. CDR1 and CDR2 from the germline V gene are SGHRS and YFSETQ. V dropped 7 bases and J dropped 0; count of bases not matched to a gene: 7. The CDR3 DNA follows: TGCGCCAGCTATACCGGACAGGGGATGAACACTGAAGCTTTCTTT. It translates to CASYTGQGMNTEAFF.

V is TRBV18 and J is TRBJ2-7; D not certain. This CDR3 is built from 13 residues. Germline V lookup: CDR1 KGHSH, CDR2 LQKENI. With 1 base removed from V and 2 bases from J, the gap between germline ends came to 6 bases. Here the CDR3 reads CASSPRVPYEQYF. CDR3 coding DNA: TGTGCCAGCTCACCACGCGTCCCCTACGAGCAGTACTTC.

The CDR3 protein is CASTRDPGRISYEQYF. The CDR3 DNA is TGTGCCAGCACCCGAGACCCAGGGAGGATCTCCTACGAGCAGTACTTC. The chain combines TRBV5-6 with TRBJ2-7; TRBD2 might be the D (6 bases). CDR1 is SGHDT and CDR2 is YYEEEE in the germline V gene. This CDR3 has 16 residues. Trimming took off 6 bases at V and 0 bases at J, with 19 bases between the two ends.

The chain links TRBV28 to TRBJ1-1, with 7 bases matching TRBD1. CDR1 and CDR2 from the germline V gene are MDHEN and SYDVKM. The CDR3 has 14 amino acids. Unmatched junction bases numbered 9, after V lost 8 bases and J lost 3 bases. CDR3 sequence (DNA): TGTGCCAGCCGCACGCGGGACAGAGACACTGAAGCTTTCTTT. This sequence encodes CASRTRDRDTEAFF.

V usage is TRBV23-1 and J usage is TRBJ1-3; TRBD1 might be the D (6 bases). TRBV23-1 is labeled an ORF, and its function is uncertain. Trimming removed 2 bases at V and 9 bases at J, with 14 bases between. This CDR3 has 14 residues. The CDR3 coding sequence is TGCGCCAGCAGTCAACAAGGGGGGGGGAGCACCATATATTTT. As protein: CASSQQGGGSTIYF.

The chain joins TRBV18 to TRBJ1-5; the D gene is possibly TRBD1 (6 bases). The CDR3 consists of 14 residues. Germline CDR1 KGHSH, CDR2 LQKENI. Trimming removed 4 bases from V and 5 bases from J, with 12 bases in between. CDR3 nucleotide sequence: TGTGCCAGCTCACACACAGGGTTGGATCAGCCCCAGCATTTT. It encodes CASSHTGLDQPQHF.

The chain carries TRBV29-1 and TRBJ2-7; 7 bases fit TRBD1. Germline V CDR1 and CDR2: SQVTM, ANQGSEA. V shed 6 bases, J shed 3 bases, and the junction held 2 bases outside the gene matches. The CDR3 runs 11 residues. DNA for the CDR3: TGCAGCGTCCGGACAGGCTACGAGCAGTACTTC. This gives the protein CSVRTGYEQYF.

The rearrangement joins TRBV7-9 to TRBJ1-1, with D perhaps TRBD1 (5 bases). This CDR3 region has 14 residues. In germline, CDR1 is SEHNR, CDR2 FQNEAQ (reference sequence). The V end was cut by 6 bases, the J end by 2 bases, with 13 bases between. The CDR3 reads CASSLWGRNTEAFF. The DNA of the CDR3 is TGTGCCAGCAGTCTTTGGGGCCGAAACACTGAAGCTTTCTTT.